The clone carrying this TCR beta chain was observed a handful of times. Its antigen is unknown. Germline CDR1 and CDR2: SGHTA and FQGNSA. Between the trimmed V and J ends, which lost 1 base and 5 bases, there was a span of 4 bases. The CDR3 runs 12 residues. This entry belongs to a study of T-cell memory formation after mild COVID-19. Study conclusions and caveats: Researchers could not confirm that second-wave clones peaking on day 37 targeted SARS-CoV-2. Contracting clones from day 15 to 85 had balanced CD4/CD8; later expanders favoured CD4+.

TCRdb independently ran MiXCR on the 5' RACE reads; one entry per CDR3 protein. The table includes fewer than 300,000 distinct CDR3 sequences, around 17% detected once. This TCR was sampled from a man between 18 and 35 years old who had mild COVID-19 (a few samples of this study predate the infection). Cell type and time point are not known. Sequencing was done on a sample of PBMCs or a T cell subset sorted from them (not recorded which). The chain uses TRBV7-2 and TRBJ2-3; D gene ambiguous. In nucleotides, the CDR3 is TGTGCCAGCAGCTTAGGAAAAGATACGCAGTATTTT. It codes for CASSLGKDTQYF.